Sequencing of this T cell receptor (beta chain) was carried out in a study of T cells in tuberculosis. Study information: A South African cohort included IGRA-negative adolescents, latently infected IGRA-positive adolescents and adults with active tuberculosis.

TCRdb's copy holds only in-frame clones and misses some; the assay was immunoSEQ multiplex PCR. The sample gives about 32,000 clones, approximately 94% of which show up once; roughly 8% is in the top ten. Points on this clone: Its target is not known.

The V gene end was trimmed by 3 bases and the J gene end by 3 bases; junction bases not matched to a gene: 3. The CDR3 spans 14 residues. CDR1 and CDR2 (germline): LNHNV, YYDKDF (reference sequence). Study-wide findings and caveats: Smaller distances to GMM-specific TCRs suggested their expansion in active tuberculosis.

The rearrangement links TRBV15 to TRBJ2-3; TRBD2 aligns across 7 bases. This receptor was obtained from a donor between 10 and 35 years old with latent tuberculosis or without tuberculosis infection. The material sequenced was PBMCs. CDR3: CATSSGGSTDTQYF. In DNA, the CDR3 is TGTGCCACCAGCAGCGGGGGGAGTACAGATACGCAGTATTTT.